This TCR beta chain was captured in a study of blood T cells in healthy people across ages. Study-wide results and caveats: Older individuals had lower TCR beta diversity per million T cells (the decline was roughly linear).

Then a second PCR, running about 7 to 11 cycles, was carried out with a sample-barcoded 5' primer and a J-beta primer mix. TCRdb analysed the 5' RACE reads with MiXCR anew, one entry per CDR3 protein. This sample has 1.5 million to 2 million distinct CDR3 sequences; approximately 40% occur once, and the top ten carry 20% to 25%. This clonotype showed up just a few times. Its antigen is as yet unknown. Germline and junction disagree at one end, which may indicate a read error. The CDR3 runs to 15 residues. Germline V gene lookup returns CDR1 SGHTA and CDR2 FQGTGA. Ranging in age from roughly 6 to 100, the donors were healthy Caucasian individuals from Russia. In each sample, at least 6.5 million PBMCs were isolated.

Sequencing input: blood. The receptor comes from a human donor in good health. The chain couples TRBV7-3 to TRBJ1-2; D ambiguous. Here the CDR3 reads CASSLTPTDNYVYTF. The CDR3, as DNA: TGTGCCAGCAGCTTAACGCCAACAGACAACTATGTCTACACCTTC.